The source of this T cell receptor beta chain is a study of shared clonotypes between healthy human individuals (dated by TCRdb to the early 2020s). Context from the whole study: The cohort included three men and a couple of women between 18 and 49 years of age. Between about 0.9 and 8.9 billion PBMCs per donor were obtained by leukapheresis. For each donor, three plates each were used for CD4 naive and CD4 memory, two plates were used for CD8 naive, and one plate was used for CD8 memory. To estimate repertoire size and how much clonotype sharing occurs between individuals, the study deeply sequenced the blood TCR repertoires of about 5 healthy adults. Different laboratories and diverse techniques were used to prepare libraries and sequence TCR repertoires, to increase sequencing depth and limit assay-specific biases. Overall study results and their limits: Because the study included a small number of donors, the genetic and exposure-history diversity represented was limited. Sharing across several donors was observed for about 5% of naive CD4, 3% to 3.5% of naive CD8, 2.3% of memory CD4, and roughly 0.4% of memory CD8 clonotypes. Sampling was restricted to blood, and TCR repertoires in tissue are likely to differ from TCR repertoires in blood. Pairwise subsampling indicated that sequencing depth was expected to affect the degree of clonotype sharing among donors. Naive subsets generally had larger estimated clonotype richness than memory subsets. Even with the large sequencing depth, rarefaction of the sorted-subset datasets indicated that sequencing was incomplete. Compared with non-shared clonotypes, clonotypes shared by all four sorted-subset donors had higher generation probabilities.

With regard to this clone: The specificity of this receptor is unknown. Per-base quality was not reported, and no clone a single base away is much larger than it.

TCR CDR3 regions were amplified from genomic DNA by multiplex PCR using the deep immunoSEQ assay. Extracted genomic DNA from each cell subset was distributed evenly across all wells of several immunoSEQ 96-well plates, and each plate was treated as a replicate. For sorted subsets, each replicate PCR was loaded with around 200 ng genomic DNA, equivalent to roughly 30,000 T cell genomes. The purified libraries were quantified using a Qubit 3.0 fluorometer, sized with a Bioanalyzer 2100, and then quantified again using the KAPA Library Quantification kit. Every immunoSEQ 96-well plate was sequenced on a dedicated single-read 150-cycle Illumina NextSeq 550 flow cell. Processing in the source paper ran as follows. The immunoSEQ output contained only junctional sequences without quality scores, so filtering could not match that applied to full-length reads. To assign V/J genes and CDR3, sequences were annotated using PyIR, a Python wrapper for IgBLAST v1.9, with IMGT germline references. Any read was removed if the V/J assignment was weak (E-value above 1e-6), the CDR3 was missing, or the read contained stop codons, out-of-frame junctions, or ambiguous translated residues. V3J clonotypes were defined as sequences sharing the same inferred V gene, J gene, and CDR3 amino acid sequence. The percentage overlap between two repertoires was calculated by dividing the number of shared unique clonotypes by the size of the smaller repertoire. Richness of each repertoire was evaluated using RTK rarefaction, the Chao1 estimator, and Recon v2.1 estimates of unobserved clonotypes. For all TCRbeta clonotypes obtained by the gDNA method from a handful of donors, generation probabilities were computed with OLGA. Not all clones reach the TCRdb copy of this immuneACCESS table, which keeps in-frame sequences only. Checked studies attribute under half of the gap to unresolved V genes and leave the rest unexplained. D and trimming were read from the DNA, whereas the V and J calls and clone size are those reported in that table. The sample records 740,000 or so clones, about three quarters of which are singletons. The ten largest clones capture around 1.7% of the sample.

Healthy HIV-negative adults with no recently reported acute infections or vaccinations were included as donors. Only Caucasian adults living in Nashville, Tennessee, USA were represented among the donors. CD4+ T cells were enriched through magnetic negative selection, after which naive cells were positively selected on CD45RA and the remaining negative fraction served as the memory subset. Blood was obtained by leukapheresis, after which PBMCs were separated by Ficoll-Histopaque density gradient centrifugation and cryopreserved in liquid nitrogen vapor phase. Analytical flow cytometry was used to check the purity and quantity of every magnetically sorted T cell population. From each sorted fraction, genomic DNA was isolated and quantified by UV absorbance on a Nanodrop 2000c. Sequenced material: memory CD4+ T cells sorted from blood. Explained via the paper, the cell subset or site label denotes: CD45RA-negative fraction. The receptor comes from a woman in her twenties or thirties in good health.

The encoded CDR3 is CASSSTYTGELFF. The DNA sequence is given as TGTGCCAGCAGCTCGACCTACACCGGGGAGCTGTTTTTT. The chain was built from TRBV11-2 and TRBJ2-2; no confident D gene assignment can be made. CDR1 and CDR2 are read off the germline V gene as SGHAT and FQNNGV. The CDR3 spans 13 residues, from the cysteine through the phenylalanine. Just the 39-base CDR3 DNA is kept, in frame starting at base 1. A distance of 6 bases separates the germline ends of V and J, which lose 4 bases and 3 bases respectively. When the CDR3 is completed using the reference TRBV11-2 and TRBJ2-2 genes on either side, the full variable domain is EAGVAQSPRYKIIEKRQSVAFWCNPISGHATLYWYQQILGQGPKLLIQFQNNGVVDDSQLPKDRFSAERLKGVDSTLKIQPAKLEDSAVYLCASSSTYTGELFFGEGSRLTVL.